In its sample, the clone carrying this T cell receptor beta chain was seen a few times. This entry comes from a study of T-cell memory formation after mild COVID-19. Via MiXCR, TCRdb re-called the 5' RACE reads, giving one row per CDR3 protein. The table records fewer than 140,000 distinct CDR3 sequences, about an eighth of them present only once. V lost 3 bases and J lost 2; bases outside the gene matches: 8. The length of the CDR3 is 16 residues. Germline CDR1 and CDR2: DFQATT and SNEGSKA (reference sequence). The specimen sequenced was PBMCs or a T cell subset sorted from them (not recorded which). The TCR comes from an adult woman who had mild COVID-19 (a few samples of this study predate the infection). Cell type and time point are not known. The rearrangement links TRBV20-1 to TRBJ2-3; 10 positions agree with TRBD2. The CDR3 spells CSARASGRRVTDTQYF. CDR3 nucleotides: TGCAGTGCTAGGGCTAGCGGGAGAAGAGTCACAGATACGCAGTATTTT.